The 32 T cell receptor beta chains below come from one sample, sequenced in a study of immunodeficiency. This table comes from immunoSEQ multiplex PCR, and its TCRdb copy is limited to in-frame clones, with some not included. This table holds 900 to 1,200 clones, about nine tenths found once. Material: CD8+ T cells from blood. The receptor set was obtained from a female donor.

CDR3 sequence (DNA): TGTGCCGCCCAACCACATATTCTCTCCTACAATGAGCAGTTCTTC. Its protein product is CAAQPHILSYNEQFF. The gene calls are TRBV6-5 and TRBJ2-1; no firm D call. There are 15 residues in the CDR3. Trimming shortened V by 11 bases and J by 0 bases, and 17 bases separated the two germline ends. Germline CDR1 reads MNHEY; CDR2 reads SVGAGI.

The chain employs TRBV4-1 and TRBJ2-7, with unresolved D. This CDR3 contains 15 residues. Trimming cost V 4 bases and J 4 bases, with 17 bases left between them. Germline-derived CDR1 and CDR2 are MGHRA and YSYEKL. DNA of the CDR3: TGCGCCAGCAGCCTATTCGACTCCTTGTCGTACGAGCAGTACTTC. Translation: CASSLFDSLSYEQYF.

CDR3 sequence reads: CASSQASRTGVATGELFF. CDR3 bases: TGCGCCAGCAGCCAAGCCTCCCGGACAGGGGTGGCCACCGGGGAGCTGTTTTTT. The chain carries TRBV4-1 and TRBJ2-2, with 9 bases fitting TRBD1. The CDR3 spans 18 residues. Germline trimming cut 1 base from V and 4 bases from J; bases unmatched to any gene: 10. Looked up from germline, CDR1 is MGHRA and CDR2 is YSYEKL.

The rearrangement uses TRBV19 and TRBJ2-1; 7 bases match TRBD2. Germline lookup yields CDR1 LNHDA and CDR2 SQIVND (reference sequence). The CDR3 has 15 amino acids. After removal of 5 bases from V and 0 bases from J, the junction contained 4 bases not matched to a gene. In nucleotides, the CDR3 is TGTGCCAGTAGTCTTATAGCGGGCTCCTACAATGAGCAGTTCTTC. Its translation: CASSLIAGSYNEQFF.

This sequence joins TRBV7-9 and TRBJ1-4; TRBD1 is a possible D gene (5 bases). Between the trimmed V and J ends, which lost 2 bases and 2 bases, there was a span of 15 bases. Germline V gene sequence: CDR1 SEHNR, CDR2 FQNEAQ (reference sequence). The CDR3 consists of 17 residues. CDR3 nucleotides: TGTGCCAGCAGCTTATTTCAGGGTGGTTGGACTAATGAAAAACTGTTTTTT. It is translated as CASSLFQGGWTNEKLFF.

This chain uses TRBV19 with TRBJ1-3; possibly TRBD1 for D (5 bases). Trimming left V 3 bases short and J 1 base short, with 7 bases between. This CDR3 comprises 14 residues. Germline CDR1 and CDR2: LNHDA and SQIVND (reference sequence). The DNA for the CDR3 is TGTGCCAGTAGTATTGGGGGGTCTGGAAACACCATATATTTT. Amino acids: CASSIGGSGNTIYF. Combining the CDR3 with reference TRBV19 and TRBJ1-3 gives the whole variable domain DGGITQSPKYLFRKEGQNVTLSCEQNLNHDAMYWYRQDPGQGLRLIYYSQIVNDFQKGDIAEGYSVSREKKESFPLTVTSAQKNPTAFYLCASSIGGSGNTIYFGEGSWLTVV.

The chain employs TRBV29-1 and TRBJ2-1; D gene uncertain. Trimming removed 3 bases from V and 0 bases from J, with 12 bases in between. Germline V CDR1 and CDR2: SQVTM, ANQGSEA. The CDR3 is 15 residues long. This chain's CDR3 is CSVDSTPVSYNEQFF. Here the CDR3 DNA reads TGCAGCGTTGACTCGACACCTGTCTCCTACAATGAGCAGTTCTTC.

This chain joins TRBV18 and TRBJ2-7; D remains ambiguous. V was clipped by 1 base and J by 0 bases, with 7 bases between them. This CDR3 is 14 amino acids long. CDR1 and CDR2 (germline): KGHSH, LQKENI. CDR3 DNA: TGTGCCAGCTCACCACTAGAGGCCTCCTACGAGCAGTACTTC. Protein sequence: CASSPLEASYEQYF.

The chain combines TRBV2 with TRBJ2-3; TRBD2 aligns across 12 bases. From germline, CDR1 is SNHLY and CDR2 FYNNEI. This CDR3 is 15 amino acids long. V dropped 11 bases and J dropped 6; count of bases not matched to a gene: 12. In DNA, the CDR3 is TGTGCCCTGGAGGGGCTAGCGGGAGGGCCCGATACGCAGTATTTT. Encoded protein: CALEGLAGGPDTQYF.

The genes are TRBV20-1 and TRBJ1-1, with D uncertain. V lost 3 bases and J lost 6, with 5 bases in between. The CDR3 spans 10 residues. Germline lookup yields CDR1 DFQATT and CDR2 SNEGSKA (reference sequence). CDR3 loop: CSASISEAFF. CDR3 in DNA: TGCAGTGCTAGTATCTCTGAAGCTTTCTTT.

The rearrangement links TRBV2 to TRBJ1-1; D possibly corresponds to TRBD1 (6 bases). Per the germline V gene, CDR1 is SNHLY and CDR2 is FYNNEI. The CDR3 consists of 15 residues. V was trimmed by 3 bases and J by 1 base, leaving 12 bases between them. CDR3 protein: CASSEIPGANTEAFF. The CDR3 DNA reads as TGTGCCAGCAGTGAGATTCCGGGGGCGAACACTGAAGCTTTCTTT.

The V and J genes are TRBV10-1 and TRBJ1-1; weak D call: TRBD1 (5 bases). V gave up 0 bases and J gave up 0 bases, with 14 bases separating them. This CDR3 region has 17 residues. Germline V CDR1 and CDR2: WNHNN, SYGVQD (reference sequence). CDR3 sequence (DNA): TGCGCCAGCAGTGAGTCTGCCGCGACAGTCATGAACACTGAAGCTTTCTTT. Its protein is CASSESAATVMNTEAFF.

V gene TRBV30 combines with J gene TRBJ1-2; D unresolved. The germline V gene encodes CDR1 GTSNPN and CDR2 SVGIG (reference sequence). V was pared by 1 base and J by 1 base, with 10 bases between. The CDR3 is 14 amino acids. The CDR3 here is CAWSGIKHNYGYTF. In DNA, the CDR3 is TGTGCCTGGAGTGGAATAAAACATAACTATGGCTACACCTTC.

The V gene is TRBV4-1, the J gene TRBJ2-1, with D possibly TRBD2 on 5 matching bases. CDR3 length equals 15 residues. CDR1 and CDR2 from the germline V gene are MGHRA and YSYEKL. The V gene lost 3 bases and the J gene lost 5 bases, with 14 bases spanning the gap. The CDR3 nucleotides read TGCGCCAGCAGCCAGACGGAGGCAACGAACAATGAGCAGTTCTTC. Amino acid sequence: CASSQTEATNNEQFF.

The chain employs TRBV15 and TRBJ2-7; a weak D match, TRBD1 (5 bases). V gave up 5 bases and J gave up 3 bases, with 11 bases separating them. CDR3 size: 13 residues. Germline CDR1 LNHNV, CDR2 YYDKDF (reference sequence). This CDR3 reads CATSQGGIYEQYF. The CDR3, as DNA: TGTGCCACCAGCCAGGGTGGGATCTACGAGCAGTACTTC.

This chain uses TRBV5-1 with TRBJ2-1; TRBD1 matches at 10 bases. The J segment lost 5 bases and the V segment lost 7 bases, leaving 18 bases of the junction unmatched. From germline, CDR1 is SGHRS and CDR2 YFSETQ. The CDR3 length is 18 residues. The CDR3 nucleotides are TGCGCCAGCCTGAAATGGGCATACCGGGACAGGGGAAACAATGAGCAGTTCTTC. Its protein product is CASLKWAYRDRGNNEQFF.

The chain uses TRBV2 and TRBJ1-6; D not certain. This CDR3 has 13 amino acids. From germline, CDR1 is SNHLY and CDR2 FYNNEI. With 4 bases removed from V and 9 bases from J, the gap between germline ends came to 10 bases. The CDR3 reads CASSALTGSPLHF. The CDR3 DNA reads as TGTGCCAGCAGTGCCCTGACTGGTTCACCCCTCCACTTT. Based on the CDR3 plus reference TRBV2 and TRBJ1-6, the full variable domain is EPEVTQTPSHQVTQMGQEVILRCVPISNHLYFYWYRQILGQKVEFLVSFYNNEISEKSEIFDDQFSVERPDGSNFTLKIRSTKLEDSAMYFCASSALTGSPLHFGNGTRLTVT.

The chain combines TRBV4-1 with TRBJ1-1; possible D gene TRBD1, 5 bases. The germline CDR1 and CDR2 sequences are MGHRA and YSYEKL. V lost 0 bases and J lost 2, with 10 bases in between. The length of the CDR3 is 15 residues. The CDR3 sequence is CASSQEGQLNTEAFF. CDR3 in DNA: TGCGCCAGCAGCCAAGAGGGGCAGCTCAACACTGAAGCTTTCTTT.

The chain recombines TRBV9 with TRBJ2-2, with 8 bases aligning to TRBD2. J was trimmed by 6 bases and V by 4 bases; bases with no gene match: 11. The CDR3 has 16 amino acids. Germline loops: CDR1 SGDLS, CDR2 YYNGEE. The chain's CDR3 is CASSPHSGGHSGELFF. The CDR3 DNA is TGTGCCAGCAGCCCTCATTCGGGGGGGCATTCCGGGGAGCTGTTTTTT.

J is TRBJ1-6 and V is TRBV13; 8 bases are shared with TRBD1. V shed 5 bases and J 7 bases; nucleotides not matched to a gene: 4. Germline CDR1 is PRHDT and CDR2 is FYEKMQ (reference sequence). The CDR3 spans 14 residues. The CDR3 bases are TGTGCCAGCAGCCACGGACAGGGAAATTCACCCCTCCACTTT. Residues: CASSHGQGNSPLHF.

This clone came up a few times. V gene TRBV9 combines with J gene TRBJ1-2; D remains unclear. Germline V gene lookup returns CDR1 SGDLS and CDR2 YYNGEE. The CDR3 loop spans 13 amino acids. The V end was cut by 3 bases, the J end by 4 bases, with 10 bases between. The DNA for the CDR3 is TGTGCCAGCAGCGAGCGGTCGGGCTATGGCTACACCTTC. Its protein is CASSERSGYGYTF.

J is TRBJ2-7 and V is TRBV2, with 10 bases that match TRBD2. The CDR3 sequence is 15 residues long. V shed 5 bases and J 3 bases; nucleotides not matched to a gene: 7. CDR1 and CDR2 from the germline V gene are SNHLY and FYNNEI. The CDR3 DNA reads TGTGCCAGCAGTCCCACTAGCGGGGCAATCTACGAGCAGTACTTC. Translated: CASSPTSGAIYEQYF.

The V call is TRBV20-1, the J call TRBJ2-7, with 13 nucleotides matching TRBD2. CDR1 is DFQATT and CDR2 is SNEGSKA in the germline V gene (reference sequence). The junction had 29 bases not matched to a gene; V was cut back by 3 bases and J by 3 bases. This CDR3 is built from 23 residues. The CDR3 sequence is CSASSWTGYGGGTSGTNNYEQYF. Here the CDR3 DNA reads TGCAGTGCTAGTAGCTGGACAGGTTACGGTGGCGGGACTAGCGGGACAAATAACTACGAGCAGTACTTC.

V usage is TRBV27 and J usage is TRBJ1-1, with D perhaps matching TRBD1 (6 bases). CDR3 length: 16 amino acids. The germline V and J ends were trimmed by 1 base and 6 bases, with 18 bases remaining between them. Germline loops: CDR1 MNHEY, CDR2 SMNVEV (reference sequence). This chain's CDR3 is CASSLLGGETGAEAFF. In DNA form, the CDR3 reads TGTGCCAGCAGTTTATTAGGGGGAGAAACGGGAGCTGAAGCTTTCTTT.

V gene TRBV15 combines with J gene TRBJ1-1; D not certain. Germline V gene sequence: CDR1 LNHNV, CDR2 YYDKDF (reference sequence). This CDR3 region has 16 residues. Trimming cost V 1 base and J 6 bases, with 18 bases left between them. The CDR3: CATSRGFGGENAEAFF. CDR3 in DNA: TGTGCCACCAGCAGAGGATTCGGCGGGGAAAACGCTGAAGCTTTCTTT.

This clone showed up just once. This chain connects TRBV9 to TRBJ1-2; D is uncertain. Germline V gene data show CDR1 as SGDLS and CDR2 as YYNGEE. CDR3 length equals 12 residues. V was pared by 5 bases and J by 2 bases, with 7 bases between. The CDR3 sequence is CASSRFNYGYTF. The CDR3 DNA reads TGTGCCAGCAGTCGCTTCAACTATGGCTACACCTTC.

This clone was observed a handful of times. The chain employs TRBV10-3 and TRBJ1-5, with a tentative D call TRBD1 (6 bases). The CDR3 has 14 amino acids. The V gene's germline CDR1 is ENHRY and CDR2 SYGVKD. Trimming pared 4 bases from V and 7 bases from J, leaving 14 bases between. CDR3 loop: CAISAWGGRQPQHF. CDR3 nucleotide sequence: TGTGCCATCAGTGCATGGGGGGGCCGACAGCCCCAGCATTTT.

This clone was counted between two and nine times. CDR3 nucleotides: TGTGCCAGCAGCTTGGCCAATACGGGAAACACTGAAGCTTTCTTT. Protein product: CASSLANTGNTEAFF. The rearrangement links TRBV5-6 to TRBJ1-1; D gene ambiguous. Germline CDR1 reads SGHDT; CDR2 reads YYEEEE. V lost 0 bases and J 2 bases, leaving 11 bases between the germline ends. The CDR3 runs 15 residues.

V gene TRBV5-6 combines with J gene TRBJ1-3; D ambiguous. The CDR3 is made up of 16 amino acids. The germline V gene encodes CDR1 SGHDT and CDR2 YYEEEE. V lost 6 bases to trimming and J lost 7 bases, with 23 bases between them. The CDR3 sequence: CASTVGHRGLRNTIYF. CDR3 DNA sequence: TGTGCCAGCACCGTCGGCCATCGGGGTTTACGGAACACCATATATTTT.

This chain's CDR3 is CACNGQGDYGYTF. For the CDR3, the DNA is TGTGCCTGTAACGGACAGGGGGACTATGGCTACACCTTC. V usage is TRBV30 and J usage is TRBJ1-2; 10 nucleotides line up with TRBD1. Unmatched junction bases numbered 4, after V lost 6 bases and J lost 3 bases. The CDR3 totals 13 residues. From germline, CDR1 is GTSNPN and CDR2 SVGIG (reference sequence).

The rearrangement joins TRBV11-3 to TRBJ2-6; no definite D call. Germline loops: CDR1 SGHNT, CDR2 YENEEA. The CDR3 is 14 residues long. V was trimmed by 5 bases and J by 4 bases, leaving 9 bases between them. The CDR3 here is CASSPFGGANVLTF. For the CDR3, the DNA is TGTGCCAGCAGCCCCTTTGGAGGGGCCAACGTCCTGACTTTC.

The genes are TRBV13 and TRBJ2-2; TRBD1 matches at 7 bases. Per germline, CDR1 PRHDT and CDR2 FYEKMQ (reference sequence). The CDR3 is 16 amino acids. V trimming: 0 bases; J trimming: 6 bases; junction bases outside the gene matches: 7. CDR3 in amino acids: CASSLGLTGVPGELFF. CDR3 nucleotide sequence: TGTGCCAGCAGCTTAGGCCTCACAGGGGTTCCCGGGGAGCTGTTTTTT.